This T cell receptor beta chain was sequenced in a study of regulatory T cells in long-lasting Graves disease. V was clipped by 4 bases and J by 0 bases, with 22 bases between them. Germline CDR1 and CDR2: LGHDT and YNNKEL (reference sequence). This CDR3 comprises 19 residues. Arm-PCR of CDR3 regions and iRepertoire HTBI primers were the basis on which TCR beta libraries were built. TCRdb re-called the multiplex PCR reads with MiXCR, one entry per CDR3 protein. The repertoire has 530,000 or so distinct CDR3 sequences, approximately 16% of them found once; the top ten carry more than 10%. Described time point: newly diagnosed GD, antithyroid drugs for less than 3 months. Following extraction of RNA from PBMCs, that RNA was used to make the TCR library. These data also formed part of another study, on T cells in Graves' hyperthyroidism and ophthalmopathy.

The origin of this receptor is a man younger than 30 with Graves disease. The V gene is TRBV3-1, the J gene TRBJ1-3; maybe TRBD1 (6 bases). Specimen: peripheral blood mononuclear cells (PBMCs), collected at new diagnosis, from a patient treated with antithyroid drugs. This CDR3 reads CASSRMGDTSLSSGNTIYF. The CDR3 nucleotides read TGTGCCAGCAGCCGGATGGGGGACACCAGTCTTAGCTCTGGAAACACCATATATTTT.